The 27 T cell receptor beta chains in this list originate from one sample, sequenced in a study of T cells after yellow fever vaccination. TCRdb passed the 5' RACE reads through MiXCR, listing each CDR3 protein once. Of 200,000 to 250,000 distinct CDR3 sequences in the sample, approximately 3.3% are singletons; the top ten hold 3.2%. The starting material was CD4+ T cells sorted from PBMCs, obtained 10 days after the yellow fever booster vaccination. Source of these receptors: a man between 18 and 35 years old who received the YFV17D yellow fever vaccine.

The sample holds many counts of this clonotype. CDR3 bases: TGTGCCAGCAGCTTAGGTCCGGGGCCCTACGAGCAGTACGTC. Protein sequence: CASSLGPGPYEQYV. The chain carries TRBV7-2 and TRBJ2-7; D possibly matches TRBD1 or TRBD2 (5 bases each). The CDR3 runs to 14 residues. V lost 1 base, J lost 2 bases, and 9 bases lay in between. Per the germline V gene, CDR1 is SGHTA and CDR2 is FQGNSA.

This clonotype appeared many times. The rearrangement uses TRBV12-3 or TRBV12-4 and TRBJ2-4, with a tentative D call TRBD2 (7 bases). The ends were cut back, 1 base at V and 8 bases at J, with 12 bases in the middle. The CDR3 extends over 14 amino acids. DNA for the CDR3: TGTGCCAGCAGTTTAGTGGGGGGGGCAGACATTCAGTACTTC. It translates to CASSLVGGADIQYF.

This clonotype came up many times. The gene calls are TRBV5-1 and TRBJ2-2, with 11 positions matching TRBD1. Germline CDR1 and CDR2: SGHRS and YFSETQ. The V segment lost 4 bases and the J segment 4 bases; nucleotides outside the gene matches: 15. The CDR3 spans 19 residues. The CDR3 nucleotides read TGCGCCAGCAGCCCTAACCCGGACAGGGGGCTAGGCGGCACCGGGGAGCTGTTTTTT. This translates into CASSPNPDRGLGGTGELFF.

This clonotype was counted only a few times. CDR3 residues: CASSLLATYEQYF. Here the CDR3 DNA reads TGTGCCAGCAGTCTGTTGGCCACCTACGAGCAGTACTTC. This chain uses TRBV14 with TRBJ2-7; D gene uncertain. Trimming shortened V by 6 bases and J by 2 bases, and 11 bases separated the two germline ends. In germline, CDR1 is SGHDN, CDR2 FVKESK. The CDR3 runs 13 residues.

This clonotype appeared many times. This rearrangement joins TRBV7-6 to TRBJ2-5; D call uncertain. Trimming shortened V by 7 bases and J by 4 bases, and 10 bases separated the two germline ends. This CDR3 comprises 12 residues. Germline V gene data show CDR1 as SGHVS and CDR2 as FNYEAQ. The CDR3 nucleotides are TGTGCCAGCACCCAAATGGGAGAGACCCAGTACTTC. Residues: CASTQMGETQYF.

In this sample, this clonotype turned up many times. The V gene is TRBV6-1, the J gene TRBJ2-7, with no clear D. The CDR3 sequence is 11 residues long. CDR1 and CDR2 (germline): MNHNS, SASEGT. V gave up 4 bases and J gave up 1 base, with 2 bases separating them. Here the CDR3 reads CASSGSYEQYF. DNA of the CDR3: TGTGCCAGCAGTGGATCCTACGAGCAGTACTTC.

This clonotype was observed at least ten times. The chain recombines TRBV11-2 with TRBJ2-7, with D tentatively TRBD1 (6 bases). Germline V gene lookup returns CDR1 SGHAT and CDR2 FQNNGV. Trimming pared 0 bases from V and 3 bases from J, leaving 12 bases between. This CDR3 region has 15 residues. The CDR3 sequence: CASSLDLLGGYEQYF. CDR3 nucleotide sequence: TGTGCCAGCAGCTTAGATCTTCTAGGGGGCTACGAGCAGTACTTC.

This clonotype was picked up many times. The chain combines TRBV5-1 with TRBJ1-1, with a tentative D call TRBD1 (5 bases). V lost 5 bases and J lost 3, with 17 bases in between. This CDR3 is built from 15 residues. Per the germline V gene, CDR1 is SGHRS and CDR2 is YFSETQ. CDR3 DNA: TGCGCCAGCAGTCGAAGGGGCGTGTCGGACACTGAAGCTTTCTTT. Amino acid sequence: CASSRRGVSDTEAFF.

This clonotype appeared many times. V usage is TRBV5-1 and J usage is TRBJ2-2; 11 bases map to TRBD1. J was trimmed by 0 bases and V by 3 bases; bases with no gene match: 7. Germline lookup yields CDR1 SGHRS and CDR2 YFSETQ. The CDR3 spans 18 residues. The DNA for the CDR3 is TGCGCCAGCAGCTCTTTACCGGGACAGGGGGCGAACACCGGGGAGCTGTTTTTT. It encodes CASSSLPGQGANTGELFF.

This clonotype occurred many times. CDR3 amino acids: CASSQDQGGGVLEQFF. In nucleotides, the CDR3 is TGTGCCAGCAGCCAAGATCAAGGGGGAGGGGTGTTGGAGCAGTTCTTC. This sequence joins TRBV4-2 and TRBJ2-1; TRBD2 might be the D (7 bases). Germline V gene sequence: CDR1 LGHNA, CDR2 YNFKEQ. V lost 0 bases, J lost 10 bases, and 19 bases lay in between. The CDR3 loop spans 16 amino acids.

This clonotype was detected ten times or more. CDR3 in amino acids: CASSLGLDQPQHF. In DNA form, the CDR3 reads TGCGCCAGCAGCTTGGGTTTGGATCAGCCCCAGCATTTT. V and J are TRBV5-1 and TRBJ1-5; no clear D gene. Trimming took 0 bases from V and 5 from J, leaving 6 bases between them. Germline V lookup: CDR1 SGHRS, CDR2 YFSETQ. CDR3 size: 13 residues.

Many counts were recorded for this clonotype. CDR3 nucleotide sequence: TGTGCCAGCAGCGGACGGGACTTTCAAGAGACCCAGTACTTC. It encodes CASSGRDFQETQYF. The V and J genes are TRBV9 and TRBJ2-5, with a tentative D call TRBD2 (6 bases). The V end was cut by 3 bases, the J end by 2 bases, with 11 bases between. The CDR3 totals 14 residues. In germline, CDR1 is SGDLS, CDR2 YYNGEE.

The chain links TRBV6-1 to TRBJ1-3; D remains ambiguous. Germline assignment: CDR1 MNHNS and CDR2 SASEGT. The length of the CDR3 is 16 residues. Trimming took 1 base from V and 1 from J, leaving 11 bases between them. DNA of the CDR3: TGTGCCAGCAGTGAAGAATTTCGACTTTCTGGAAACACCATATATTTT. Translated, it gives CASSEEFRLSGNTIYF.

This clonotype was seen ten or more times. This chain connects TRBV3-1 to TRBJ2-3; 9 nucleotides align to TRBD2. The trim removed 1 base at V and 14 bases at J, leaving 16 bases unmatched. Germline CDR1 reads LGHDT; CDR2 reads YNNKEL (reference sequence). The CDR3 consists of 16 residues. DNA of the CDR3: TGTGCCAGCAGCCAAGTACTTGGGATAGCGGGGGCCCACCTGTATTTT. This translates into CASSQVLGIAGAHLYF.

This rearrangement joins TRBV27 to TRBJ2-7; perhaps D is TRBD1 or TRBD2 (6 bases each). CDR1 is MNHEY, CDR2 SMNVEV, per germline (reference sequence). The CDR3 runs 16 residues. Trimming pared 5 bases from V and 3 bases from J, leaving 20 bases between. Written as DNA, the CDR3 is TGTGCCAGCAGTATGACCGGAGGGGGGATCCACTACGAGCAGTACGTC. Translating it yields CASSMTGGGIHYEQYV.

Ten or more counts support this clonotype. V and J are TRBV20-1 and TRBJ2-4, with 9 nucleotides matching TRBD1. V lost 5 bases to trimming and J lost 9 bases; unmatched junction nucleotides: 8. The germline V gene encodes CDR1 DFQATT and CDR2 SNEGSKA (reference sequence). This CDR3 is built from 13 residues. CDR3 coding DNA: TGCAGTGCTGGTGGACAGGGGATAAGCATTCAGTACTTC. It is translated as CSAGGQGISIQYF.

This clonotype was seen repeatedly, ten times or more. The CDR3, as DNA: TGTGCCAGCAGCTTAGCCGGGACTACCACAAACACCGGGGAGCTGTTTTTT. Amino acid sequence: CASSLAGTTTNTGELFF. J is TRBJ2-2 and V is TRBV7-9, with TRBD2 matching over 7 bases. Germline-derived CDR1 and CDR2 are SEHNR and FQNEAQ (reference sequence). There are 17 residues in the CDR3. Germline trimming cut 0 bases from V and 2 bases from J; bases unmatched to any gene: 6.

This chain connects TRBV11-1 to TRBJ2-7; D call uncertain. CDR1 and CDR2 from the germline V gene are SGHAT and FQDESV (reference sequence). Trimming took off 5 bases at V and 5 bases at J, with 10 bases between the two ends. This CDR3 region has 12 residues. CDR3 DNA sequence: TGTGCCAGCAGCCTCTCTCGGGACGAGCAGTACTTC. It encodes CASSLSRDEQYF. The full variable domain, its missing parts supplied by reference TRBV11-1 and TRBJ2-7, is EAEVAQSPRYKITEKSQAVAFWCDPISGHATLYWYRQILGQGPELLVQFQDESVVDDSQLPKDRFSAERLKGVDSTLKIQPAELGDSAMYLCASSLSRDEQYFGPGTRLTVT.

Here the CDR3 DNA reads TGTGCCAGCAGTCTAGGCCCGGGGAGGGGGGACACTGAAGCTTTCTTT. Its protein product is CASSLGPGRGDTEAFF. The V gene is TRBV6-5, the J gene TRBJ1-1; D is perhaps TRBD1 (6 bases). The germline CDR1 and CDR2 sequences are MNHEY and SVGAGI. V lost 5 bases and J 3 bases, leaving 19 bases between the germline ends. The CDR3 spans 16 residues.

This clonotype showed up many times. V and J are TRBV5-1 and TRBJ1-2; D remains unclear. Per germline, CDR1 SGHRS and CDR2 YFSETQ. Trimming shortened V by 1 base and J by 0 bases, and 7 bases separated the two germline ends. The CDR3 has 14 amino acids. CDR3 in DNA: TGCGCCAGCAGCTTGACCAGTCCTAACTATGGCTACACCTTC. Translated, it gives CASSLTSPNYGYTF.

This clonotype was seen a handful of times. The CDR3 spells CSVVQGLDTEAFF. Here the CDR3 DNA reads TGCAGCGTTGTACAGGGGTTGGACACTGAAGCTTTCTTT. The V and J genes are TRBV29-1 and TRBJ1-1; 7 bases align to TRBD1. The CDR3 spans 13 residues. Trimming at V came to 4 bases and at J to 3 bases, leaving 5 bases not matched to a gene. From germline, CDR1 is SQVTM and CDR2 ANQGSEA.

This clonotype came up many times. V gene TRBV7-9 combines with J gene TRBJ2-5, with D possibly being TRBD2 (7 bases). The V end was cut by 1 base, the J end by 5 bases, with 20 bases between. CDR3 length equals 17 residues. The germline V gene encodes CDR1 SEHNR and CDR2 FQNEAQ (reference sequence). The CDR3 spells CASSLGGGRALGETQYF. The CDR3 coding sequence is TGTGCCAGCAGCTTAGGCGGGGGCAGGGCCCTTGGGGAGACCCAGTACTTC. Supplemented by reference TRBV7-9 and TRBJ2-5, the full variable domain reads DTGVSQNPRHKITKRGQNVTFRCDPISEHNRLYWYRQTLGQGPEFLTYFQNEAQLEKSRLLSDRFSAERPKGSFSTLEIQRTEQGDSAMYLCASSLGGGRALGETQYFGPGTRLLVL.

This clonotype showed up many times. The chain couples TRBV5-1 to TRBJ2-1, with D perhaps given as TRBD1 or TRBD2 (5 bases each). This CDR3 spans 15 amino acids. Per germline, CDR1 SGHRS and CDR2 YFSETQ. The V end was cut by 4 bases, the J end by 1 base, with 12 bases between. The CDR3 region is CASSPGTGSYNEQFF. The DNA for the CDR3 is TGCGCCAGCAGCCCAGGGACGGGTTCCTACAATGAGCAGTTCTTC.

This clonotype has at least ten counts. J is TRBJ2-4 and V is TRBV6-6, with TRBD1 matching over 9 bases. This CDR3 region has 13 residues. After removal of 5 bases from V and 7 bases from J, the junction contained 3 bases not matched to a gene. Germline V CDR1 and CDR2: MNHNY, SVGAGI (reference sequence). Here the CDR3 DNA reads TGTGCCAGCAGTACCGGGACAGGGAACATTCAGTACTTC. This codes for CASSTGTGNIQYF.

In this sample, this clonotype turned up a few times. The chain uses TRBV9 and TRBJ2-7, with 8 bases that match TRBD1. The CDR3 consists of 15 residues. V dropped 4 bases and J dropped 2; count of bases not matched to a gene: 8. Germline CDR1 is SGDLS and CDR2 is YYNGEE. The CDR3 sequence: CASSLRTGIAYEQYF. DNA of the CDR3: TGTGCCAGCAGCTTAAGGACAGGGATAGCCTACGAGCAGTACTTC.

This clonotype appeared a few times. V is TRBV6-2 or TRBV6-3 and J is TRBJ2-7; D gene uncertain. The CDR3 loop spans 13 amino acids. Deletions cut 4 bases from V and 2 bases from J, with 9 bases between. Germline-derived CDR1 and CDR2 are MNHEY and SVGEGT. The CDR3 here is CASSLAQTYEQYV. The CDR3 nucleotides are TGTGCCAGCAGTTTGGCTCAAACCTACGAGCAGTACGTC.

This clonotype showed up many times. The chain employs TRBV5-1 and TRBJ1-1; D gene unclear. CDR3 size: 14 residues. Germline V CDR1 and CDR2: SGHRS, YFSETQ. Trimming removed 0 bases at V and 4 bases at J, with 10 bases between. The DNA of the CDR3 is TGCGCCAGCAGCTTGGTAGGGTCCGGCACTGAAGCTTTCTTT. Amino acids: CASSLVGSGTEAFF.